One sample yielded the 5 T cell receptor beta chains listed below, sequenced in a study of Graves' ophthalmopathy and Graves' hyperthyroidism. The sequenced template was RNA, covering the TCR beta CDR3 region. After a first-round RT-PCR with HTBI primers, a second-round multiplex PCR was run. TCRdb passed the multiplex PCR reads through MiXCR, listing each CDR3 protein once. The profile shows more than 550,000 distinct CDR3 sequences, about 41% of them singletons. The sample was peripheral blood. All receptors come from an adult man with Graves' ophthalmopathy.

The chain employs TRBV9 and TRBJ1-4; D ambiguous. Germline assignment: CDR1 SGDLS and CDR2 YYNGEE. Between the trimmed V and J ends, which lost 4 bases and 5 bases, there was a span of 15 bases. This CDR3 has 15 amino acids. The CDR3 here is CASSLPGRGNEKLFF. In DNA form, the CDR3 reads TGTGCCAGCAGCCTCCCAGGTCGGGGAAATGAAAAACTGTTTTTT.

The chain combines TRBV6-1 with TRBJ1-5; weak D call: TRBD1 (6 bases). The CDR3 spans 13 residues. From germline, CDR1 is MNHNS and CDR2 SASEGT. The V end lost 5 bases, the J end lost 9 bases, and 14 bases lay between the germline ends. This CDR3 is CASSYSQGAPQHF. In nucleotides, the CDR3 is TGTGCCAGCAGTTACTCACAGGGAGCGCCCCAGCATTTT.

The V call is TRBV24-1, the J call TRBJ1-2, with TRBD1 matching over 7 bases. CDR1 is KGHDR, CDR2 SFDVKD, per germline. V was pared by 4 bases and J by 12 bases, with 7 bases of the junction left unmatched. The CDR3 totals 12 residues. The CDR3 loop reads CATSDQRQGNTF. Written as DNA, the CDR3 is TGTGCCACCAGTGACCAAAGACAGGGCAACACCTTC.

This clonotype showed up many times. The chain couples TRBV7-2 to TRBJ1-2; tentatively, D is TRBD1 (5 bases). Germline CDR1 reads SGHTA; CDR2 reads FQGNSA. The CDR3 sequence is 14 residues long. V was clipped by 3 bases and J by 5 bases, with 13 bases between them. CDR3 in amino acids: CASSFLRGGYGYTF. The CDR3 DNA sequence: TGTGCCAGCAGCTTCCTACGGGGGGGTTATGGCTACACCTTC.

This clonotype came up many times. V gene TRBV2 combines with J gene TRBJ1-4; D possibly corresponds to TRBD1 (6 bases). V was cut by 6 bases and J by 8 bases, with 16 bases left in between. CDR1 SNHLY and CDR2 FYNNEI come from the germline V gene. The CDR3 runs 14 residues. The chain's CDR3 is CASSPLSGQEKLFF. DNA for the CDR3: TGTGCCAGCAGCCCACTCTCGGGACAAGAAAAACTGTTTTTT.